The 20 T cell receptor beta chains below were found in one sample sequenced in a study of PD-1 blockade in classical Hodgkin lymphoma. The time point denotes: cycle 4 day 1 (C4D1), after 6 weeks of nivolumab. After autologous stem cell transplantation all patients relapsed, and prior brentuximab vedotin exposure differed between cohorts. Method: immunoSEQ multiplex PCR; TCRdb's copy keeps in-frame clones and lacks some. The table has approximately 90,000 clones, under 85% seen once; the top ten hold 15% to 20%. The sample in question was peripheral blood mononuclear cells (PBMCs), obtained before the fourth cycle of nivolumab. These receptors all come from a human donor with classical Hodgkin lymphoma.

The gene calls are TRBV28 and TRBJ2-3; the match to TRBD2 covers 8 bases. From germline, CDR1 is MDHEN and CDR2 SYDVKM. The V gene end was trimmed by 6 bases and the J gene end by 1 base; junction bases not matched to a gene: 6. The CDR3 runs to 15 residues. Here the CDR3 reads CASSNGRAGTDTQYF. For the CDR3, the DNA is TGTGCCAGCAGCAACGGGAGGGCCGGCACAGATACGCAGTATTTT.

The chain links TRBV14 to TRBJ2-1; D is undetermined. This CDR3 is built from 14 residues. Trimming took off 1 base at V and 7 bases at J, with 11 bases between the two ends. The germline gives CDR1 SGHDN, CDR2 FVKESK. CDR3 bases: TGTGCCAGCAGCCAAGTATCGACCCGGAATGAGCAGTTCTTC. Its translation: CASSQVSTRNEQFF.

This rearrangement joins TRBV5-1 to TRBJ2-7; a possible D gene is TRBD1 (6 bases). The CDR3 has 14 residues. Looked up from germline, CDR1 is SGHRS and CDR2 is YFSETQ. Trimming stripped 1 base from V and 5 bases from J, with 13 bases between. CDR3: CASSLTAGAHEQYF. The CDR3 region has the DNA TGCGCCAGCAGCTTGACGGCAGGGGCCCACGAGCAGTACTTC.

This chain uses TRBV30 with TRBJ2-4; no clear D. V lost 4 bases to trimming and J lost 9 bases, with 16 bases between them. This CDR3 has 13 amino acids. The V gene's germline CDR1 is GTSNPN and CDR2 SVGIG (reference sequence). The CDR3 DNA is TGTGCCTGGAAAGCCTCAGGATTACGCATTCAGTACTTC. Translating gives CAWKASGLRIQYF.

V usage is TRBV28 and J usage is TRBJ1-3; D is unclear. Germline CDR1 is MDHEN and CDR2 is SYDVKM. The length of the CDR3 is 15 residues. With 7 bases removed from V and 1 base from J, the gap between germline ends came to 14 bases. CDR3 bases: TGTGCCAGCAACGCCTGGAGGGTATCTGGAAACACCATATATTTT. Amino acids: CASNAWRVSGNTIYF.

This chain links TRBV7-9 with TRBJ2-5; D is possibly TRBD2 (7 bases). The CDR3 is 16 amino acids. CDR1 SEHNR and CDR2 FQNEAQ come from the germline V gene (reference sequence). With 4 bases removed from V and 2 bases from J, the gap between germline ends came to 17 bases. CDR3 in DNA: TGTGCCAGCAGCTACCCTATGGGGAGGGGGCAAGAGACCCAGTACTTC. This translates into CASSYPMGRGQETQYF.

CDR3 in amino acids: CASSSGQAGQPQHF. The CDR3 region has the DNA TGCGCCAGCAGCTCGGGACAGGCCGGCCAGCCCCAGCATTTT. The chain is built from TRBV5-1 and TRBJ1-5, with 8 bases fitting TRBD1. The V segment lost 3 bases and the J segment 7 bases; nucleotides outside the gene matches: 6. The CDR3 extends over 14 amino acids. Germline-derived CDR1 and CDR2 are SGHRS and YFSETQ.

This sequence joins TRBV29-1 and TRBJ1-3; D not certain. The length of the CDR3 is 14 residues. V was clipped by 5 bases and J by 0 bases, with 11 bases between them. Germline CDR1 and CDR2: SQVTM and ANQGSEA. The chain's CDR3 is CSVRAAFSGNTIYF. In DNA form, the CDR3 reads TGCAGCGTTCGGGCAGCCTTCTCTGGAAACACCATATATTTT.

The chain uses TRBV5-8 and TRBJ2-7; D is possibly TRBD1 (5 bases). The CDR3 sequence is 13 residues long. Germline V CDR1 and CDR2: SGHTS, YDEGEE. The germline V and J ends were trimmed by 0 bases and 7 bases, with 11 bases remaining between them. The CDR3 region has the DNA TGTGCCAGCAGCTTGGACAGGTCCGGGGAGCAGTACTTC. Translated, it gives CASSLDRSGEQYF.

The chain uses TRBV7-9 and TRBJ2-5; weak D call: TRBD2 (6 bases). Germline CDR1 and CDR2: SEHNR and FQNEAQ (reference sequence). V lost 5 bases to trimming and J lost 1 base, with 20 bases between them. The CDR3 sequence is 17 residues long. Here the CDR3 reads CASSPPRGLRGQETQYF. Here the CDR3 DNA reads TGTGCCAGCAGCCCCCCGCGCGGGTTGCGGGGCCAAGAGACCCAGTACTTC. The entire variable domain, with the rest obtained from reference TRBV7-9 and TRBJ2-5, is as follows: DTGVSQNPRHKITKRGQNVTFRCDPISEHNRLYWYRQTLGQGPEFLTYFQNEAQLEKSRLLSDRFSAERPKGSFSTLEIQRTEQGDSAMYLCASSPPRGLRGQETQYFGPGTRLLVL.

J is TRBJ2-7 and V is TRBV29-1, with D unclear. CDR1 is SQVTM, CDR2 ANQGSEA, per germline. Trimming took 4 bases from V and 4 from J, leaving 8 bases between them. The length of the CDR3 is 11 residues. For the CDR3, the DNA is TGCAGCGTTGGGAATGGATACGAGCAGTACTTC. Its translation is CSVGNGYEQYF.

As to this clone: Other DNA sequences from this sample encode an identical CDR3 as well. The V gene is TRBV6-1, the J gene TRBJ2-2; 7 bases line up with TRBD1. The germline gives CDR1 MNHNS, CDR2 SASEGT. The CDR3 is made up of 14 amino acids. The CDR3 nucleotides read TGTGCTAGCCCGGGGACAGCGAACACCGGGGAGCTGTTTTTT. The encoded protein is CASPGTANTGELFF.

The chain links TRBV5-3 to TRBJ1-1, with D perhaps TRBD1 (6 bases). TRBV5-3 is placed among ORFs of uncertain function. There are 17 residues in the CDR3. V lost 2 bases, J lost 1 base, and 18 bases lay in between. CDR3 bases: TGTGCCAGAAGCTTACCTGACCCCGGGACAACGAACACTGAAGCTTTCTTT. This codes for CARSLPDPGTTNTEAFF.

The chain couples TRBV4-3 to TRBJ1-1; 8 nucleotides align to TRBD1. V lost 1 base to trimming and J lost 3 bases; unmatched junction nucleotides: 1. The germline gives CDR1 LGHNA, CDR2 YSLEER. The CDR3 runs 14 residues. CDR3 DNA: TGCGCCAGCAGCCAAGGGGACAGGTACACTGAAGCTTTCTTT. Protein sequence: CASSQGDRYTEAFF.

This chain connects TRBV14 to TRBJ2-7; D unresolved. This CDR3 has 14 amino acids. Trimming stripped 3 bases from V and 0 bases from J, with 9 bases between. Germline V gene sequence: CDR1 SGHDN, CDR2 FVKESK. The CDR3 loop reads CASSHAHLSYEQYF. Here the CDR3 DNA reads TGTGCCAGCAGCCACGCACACCTCTCCTACGAGCAGTACTTC.

The chain links TRBV7-2 to TRBJ2-1; D not certain. The CDR3 has 12 residues. Looked up from germline, CDR1 is SGHTA and CDR2 is FQGNSA. Trimming left V 4 bases short and J 9 bases short, with 10 bases between. CDR3 nucleotide sequence: TGTGCCAGCAGCTCTAACTCCTTTGAGCAGTTCTTC. This encodes CASSSNSFEQFF. Drawing the rest from reference TRBV7-2 and TRBJ2-1, the complete variable domain is GAGVSQSPSNKVTEKGKDVELRCDPISGHTALYWYRQSLGQGLEFLIYFQGNSAPDKSGLPSDRFSAERTGGSVSTLTIQRTQQEDSAVYLCASSSNSFEQFFGPGTRLTVL.

The V call is TRBV15, the J call TRBJ1-1; D unclear. Trimming took 3 bases from V and 0 from J, leaving 5 bases between them. This CDR3 region has 13 residues. Germline loops: CDR1 LNHNV, CDR2 YYDKDF (reference sequence). The CDR3 loop reads CATSRGLNTEAFF. CDR3 coding DNA: TGTGCCACCAGCAGGGGATTGAACACTGAAGCTTTCTTT.

V gene TRBV6-1 combines with J gene TRBJ1-1; D is uncertain. The V end lost 9 bases, the J end lost 5 bases, and 10 bases lay between the germline ends. The V gene's germline CDR1 is MNHNS and CDR2 SASEGT. There are 11 residues in the CDR3. The DNA of the CDR3 is TGTGCCAGTAAGTGGTCAACTGAAGCTTTCTTT. It codes for CASKWSTEAFF.

This sequence joins TRBV19 and TRBJ2-1; D gene uncertain. Germline V CDR1 and CDR2: LNHDA, SQIVND (reference sequence). Trimming cost V 4 bases and J 8 bases, with 15 bases left between them. CDR3 length equals 14 residues. CDR3 amino acids: CASSTPLASDEQFF. The CDR3 bases are TGTGCCAGTAGTACTCCTTTAGCTTCGGATGAGCAGTTCTTC. Combining the CDR3 with reference TRBV19 and TRBJ2-1 gives the whole variable domain DGGITQSPKYLFRKEGQNVTLSCEQNLNHDAMYWYRQDPGQGLRLIYYSQIVNDFQKGDIAEGYSVSREKKESFPLTVTSAQKNPTAFYLCASSTPLASDEQFFGPGTRLTVL.

The J gene is TRBJ2-1, the V gene TRBV11-3; 8 bases map to TRBD2. V lost 5 bases and J lost 9; bases outside the gene matches: 3. Germline V CDR1 and CDR2: SGHNT, YENEEA. The CDR3 spans 12 residues. The CDR3 nucleotides read TGTGCCAGCAGCCCTCGGGGGGGTGAGCAGTTCTTC. It is translated as CASSPRGGEQFF.